This entry features one TCR beta chain sequence. The data stem from a study of cytomegalovirus exposure and HLA in healthy donors. V trimming: 5 bases; J trimming: 6 bases; junction bases outside the gene matches: 12. Germline CDR1 and CDR2: MGHDK and SYGVNS. This CDR3 has 15 residues. The PCR ran on 60 Vbeta and 13 Jbeta primers. TCRdb's table, derived via immunoSEQ multiplex PCR, lists solely in-frame clones and lacks some. The profile shows more than 110,000 clones, around 83% of them singletons. The sequence was obtained from a man aged 35-49 years in good health and CMV-seropositive. Sequencing was performed on PBMCs. The rearrangement joins TRBV25-1 to TRBJ2-7, with 8 bases lining up with TRBD1. CDR3 DNA: TGTGCCAGCAGTCCGACCCGGACAGGGACGAGCGAGCAGTACTTC. It specifies CASSPTRTGTSEQYF.